A selection of T cell receptor beta chains follows, all from one sample in a study of blood T cell repertoires in COVID-19. Assay: immunoSEQ multiplex PCR; the TCRdb copy retains only in-frame clones and omits some. The table has a few hundred thousand clones, more than 85% seen once; the top ten hold 3%. The sample consisted of peripheral blood. These receptors were collected from a human donor in a cohort sampled during active COVID-19. Each CDR3 is given with its conserved first and last residue. A D gene is named only where the DNA matches it firmly. Clone size is not always given. Where it is, it says once, few, many or a class for expanded clones.

14	NA	few	TRBV10-1	TRBJ2-3	TGCGCCAGCCCACAGGGAATTGGCACAGATACGCAGTATTTT	CASPQGIGTDTQYF
14	NA	NA	TRBV5-4	TRBJ1-1	TGTGCCAGCAGCCTGAGGACAGCGAACACTGAAGCTTTCTTT	CASSLRTANTEAFF
13	NA	few	TRBV19	TRBJ1-1	TGTGCCAGTCGCGGGGTTGTGAACACTGAAGCTTTCTTT	CASRGVVNTEAFF
18	TRBD2	once	TRBV10-1	TRBJ2-1	TGCGCCAGCAGTGAAGGACTAGCGGGATACAGGGACTACAATGAGCAGTTCTTC	CASSEGLAGYRDYNEQFF
18	TRBD1	NA	TRBV23-1	TRBJ2-1	TGCGCCAGCAGTCAAAGCCGGACAGGGGTCCTTTCGTACAATGAGCAGTTCTTC	CASSQSRTGVLSYNEQFF
14	NA	NA	TRBV19	TRBJ2-7	TGTGCCAGTGCCGGGACACCGAACTCCTACGAGCAGTACTTC	CASAGTPNSYEQYF
15	NA	NA	TRBV21-1	TRBJ1-2	TGTGCCAGCAGCTCAGACAGGGGGCGGTCCTATGGCTACACCTTC	CASSSDRGRSYGYTF
19	TRBD2	NA	TRBV18	TRBJ2-2	TGTGCCAGCTCACCACTCCTAACCACTAGCGGCGGACTCACCGGGGAGCTGTTTTTT	CASSPLLTTSGGLTGELFF
14	TRBD2	NA	TRBV27	TRBJ2-1	TGTGCCAGCAGTTTAGCGGGAGGTAACAATGAGCAGTTCTTC	CASSLAGGNNEQFF
14	TRBD2	NA	TRBV19	TRBJ2-3	TGTGCCAGTAGCCTGGGAGGGTCGACAGATACGCAGTATTTT	CASSLGGSTDTQYF
14	NA	NA	TRBV28	TRBJ2-3	TGTGCCAGCGGCCGGGACTCTCCCACAGATACGCAGTATTTT	CASGRDSPTDTQYF
12	NA	NA	TRBV30	TRBJ1-1	TGTGCCTGGAGAAGACAGGAGGCTGAAGCTTTCTTT	CAWRRQEAEAFF
15	TRBD2	NA	TRBV10-3	TRBJ2-3	TGTGCCATCAGTGGAGGTCTAGCGGGAGCGGATACGCAGTATTTT	CAISGGLAGADTQYF
17	TRBD2	NA	TRBV11-2	TRBJ2-3	TGTGCCAGCAGCTCCCCCCGCCTCGGGGGGGCGTGGGATACGCAGTATTTT	CASSSPRLGGAWDTQYF
16	NA	NA	TRBV3-1/TRBV3-2	TRBJ1-4	TGTGCCAGCAGCCCCCGCGCCCCGGGGCGGGGTGAAAAACTGTTTTTT	CASSPRAPGRGEKLFF
11	NA	NA	TRBV28	TRBJ2-1	TGTGCCAGCAGGACGGGATATGAGCAGTTCTTC	CASRTGYEQFF
13	NA	NA	TRBV11-1	TRBJ2-1	TGTGCCAGCAGCTTTCCCTCCGGGGATGAGCAGTTCTTC	CASSFPSGDEQFF
10	NA	NA	TRBV28	TRBJ2-7	TGTGCCAGCAGTTTTGAGGAGCAGTACTTC	CASSFEEQYF
14	NA	once	TRBV15	TRBJ2-2	TGTGCCACCAGTCAGGGGCAGAACACCGGGGAGCTGTTTTTT	CATSQGQNTGELFF
15	NA	NA	TRBV21-1	TRBJ1-6	TGTGCCAGCAGCAAAATTCGCAGGGGGGAGTCACCCCTCCACTTT	CASSKIRRGESPLHF
16	NA	NA	TRBV6-6	TRBJ2-7	TGTGCCAGCAGTTACCGGCCCTTGGGGCAGGCCTACGAGCAGTACTTC	CASSYRPLGQAYEQYF
14	TRBD1	few	TRBV6-2/TRBV6-3	TRBJ1-5	TGTGCCAGCAGTTGGGGACAGGGCAACCAGCCCCAGCATTTT	CASSWGQGNQPQHF
16	NA	NA	TRBV3-1/TRBV3-2	TRBJ2-5	TGTGCCAGCAGCCTTTCCTTGGCTCCGGGGCAAGAGACCCAGTACTTC	CASSLSLAPGQETQYF
16	NA	few	TRBV2	TRBJ2-2	TGTGCCAGCAGCCAGTTCGGGGGAATTGGGACCGGGGAGCTGTTTTTT	CASSQFGGIGTGELFF
15	TRBD1	NA	TRBV5-8	TRBJ1-6	TGTGCCAGCAGCGAACCGGGACAGGGGAATTCACCCCTCCACTTT	CASSEPGQGNSPLHF
14	TRBD1	NA	TRBV19	TRBJ2-2	TGTGCCAGTAGTATAGCAGGGGGCTTGGGGGAGCTGTTTTTT	CASSIAGGLGELFF
16	TRBD2	NA	TRBV6-2/TRBV6-3	TRBJ2-1	TGTGCCAGCACCCCAGGGTATAGCGGGGTTTACAATGAGCAGTTCTTC	CASTPGYSGVYNEQFF
14	TRBD2	NA	TRBV27	TRBJ2-7	TGTGCCAGCAAGAGTAGCGGGAGGGCCTACGAGCAGTACTTC	CASKSSGRAYEQYF
18	TRBD1	NA	TRBV2	TRBJ1-6	TGTGCCAGCAGCGCAGGGACAGGGCTACCGCCGAATAATTCACCCCTCCACTTT	CASSAGTGLPPNNSPLHF
12	NA	NA	TRBV30	TRBJ1-2	TGTGCCTGGAGTGTACTGGGGGGTGGCTACACCTTC	CAWSVLGGGYTF
16	TRBD1	once	TRBV24-1	TRBJ2-2	TGTGCCACCAGTGATTTCGGGACAGCTTGGACCGGGGAGCTGTTTTTT	CATSDFGTAWTGELFF
16	NA	NA	TRBV27	TRBJ1-1	TGTGCCAGCAGTTTAAAAGGCAGGTCCATGAACACTGAAGCTTTCTTT	CASSLKGRSMNTEAFF
15	TRBD2	NA	TRBV27	TRBJ2-3	TGTGCCAGCAGTTTAGGAAGCGGGGGGGGCGGTACGCAGTATTTT	CASSLGSGGGGTQYF
13	TRBD1	NA	TRBV19	TRBJ1-2	TGTGCCAGTACCACCGGGACAGGGGATGGCTACACCTTC	CASTTGTGDGYTF
14	TRBD1	NA	TRBV5-5	TRBJ1-4	TGTGCCAGCAGCTTGGGACAGGGGGGCGAAAAACTGTTTTTT	CASSLGQGGEKLFF
14	TRBD1	NA	TRBV2	TRBJ1-1	TGTGCCAGCAGGGCCGGGACAGGGGGGCGTGAAGCTTTCTTT	CASRAGTGGREAFF
17	TRBD2	NA	TRBV5-1	TRBJ2-3	TGCGCCAGCAGCTTGTTACCGGCTAGCGGGAGATCAGATACGCAGTATTTT	CASSLLPASGRSDTQYF